Listed below are T cell receptor beta chains from one sample, sequenced in a study of graft-versus-host responses after intestinal transplantation. Produced via immunoSEQ multiplex PCR; TCRdb's table is partial and in-frame only. The repertoire includes about 17,000 clones, around 79% of them detected once, and 7.5% to 9% sits in the top ten. The sequencing here drew on ileum tissue, taken about 430 days after intestinal transplant. All receptors come from a human patient who received an intestinal transplant, so some T cells may come from the graft donor. Each CDR3 is given with its conserved first and last residue. A D gene is named only where the DNA matches it firmly. Some rows mark clone size as missing; the rest say once, few, many or name a class of expanded clone.

d_gene	v_gene	j_gene	abundance	CDR3nt	CDR3aa
TRBD2	TRBV2	TRBJ2-3	.	TGTGCCGGGGGACTAGCGGGGGTGACAGATACGCAGTATTTT	CAGGLAGVTDTQYF
.	TRBV15	TRBJ1-1	.	TGTGCCACCAGCAGAGATCGGACGACTGAAGCTTTCTTT	CATSRDRTTEAFF
.	TRBV5-1	TRBJ2-5	few	TGCGCCAGCAGCTTGGGGGGGCTCCAAGAGACCCAGTACTTC	CASSLGGLQETQYF
.	TRBV9	TRBJ2-5	.	TGTGCCAGCACCTCGTTGGGTAAAGGCCTCCCCGAGACCCAGTACTTC	CASTSLGKGLPETQYF
.	TRBV19	TRBJ1-6	.	TGTGCCAGTAGTTGGTCGAATTCACCCCTCCACTTT	CASSWSNSPLHF
.	TRBV28	TRBJ1-1	.	TGTGCCAGCAGGCCCCAAACAGGGAACACTGAAGCTTTCTTT	CASRPQTGNTEAFF
.	TRBV19	TRBJ1-2	.	TGTGCCAGTAGTATGACGGAAAACTATGGCTACACCTTC	CASSMTENYGYTF
.	TRBV6-6	TRBJ2-7	.	TGTGCCAGCAGTTACACGGAGGGGACCGCCGGCTACGAGCAGTACTTC	CASSYTEGTAGYEQYF
.	TRBV13	TRBJ2-7	.	TGTGCCAGCAGCCCCTCAGGGGCCTTCTACGAGCAGTACTTC	CASSPSGAFYEQYF
.	TRBV7-8	TRBJ1-5	.	TGTGCCAGCAGCTTAGGGCCGGGAGAGCAGCCCCAGCATTTT	CASSLGPGEQPQHF
.	TRBV6-7	TRBJ2-7	.	TGTGCCAGCGCCTTGGTATACGAGCAGTACTTC	CASALVYEQYF
TRBD2	TRBV27	TRBJ2-3	.	TGTGCCAGCAGTCCTCGGGGGGGTTTCACAGATACGCAGTATTTT	CASSPRGGFTDTQYF
TRBD1	TRBV27	TRBJ2-7	.	TGTGCCAGCAGTTTACAGGGACAGGGGGTTGCCTCCTACGAGCAGTACTTC	CASSLQGQGVASYEQYF
TRBD2	TRBV5-1	TRBJ2-1	.	TGCGCCAGCAGCTTCCGGACTAGCGGGAGCAATGAGCAGTTCTTC	CASSFRTSGSNEQFF
.	TRBV7-3	TRBJ2-3	.	TGTGCCAGCAGCTTACGGAGCGGGCCTAGCACAGATACGCAGTATTTT	CASSLRSGPSTDTQYF
TRBD1	TRBV7-9	TRBJ1-4	.	TGTGCCAGCAGTCAAACCGGGACAGGGGATGAAAAACTGTTTTTT	CASSQTGTGDEKLFF